These 5 T cell receptor beta chains share one sample of origin, sequenced in a study of cytomegalovirus exposure and HLA in healthy donors. The PCR made use of 60 Vbeta and 13 Jbeta primers. Sequencing was performed with immunoSEQ multiplex PCR; in TCRdb, only in-frame clones are kept and a portion is missing. Found here are roughly 200,000 clones, around 80% of them singletons; the top ten hold approximately 1.7%. The sequencing input was PBMCs. The origin of the receptors is a man aged 40-49 years in good health and CMV-seropositive.

The V call is TRBV5-4, the J call TRBJ1-1; 7 positions agree with TRBD1. The CDR3 extends over 15 amino acids. With 6 bases clipped from V and 0 bases from J, the junction kept 8 bases outside the gene matches. Germline lookup yields CDR1 SGHNT and CDR2 YYREEE (reference sequence). The CDR3 DNA follows: TGTGCCAGCATCCCCGACAGGGCCTTGAACACTGAAGCTTTCTTT. Its translation: CASIPDRALNTEAFF.

The CDR3 region has the DNA TGTGCCAGTAGTATGGGGGGACTAGCGGGAGCTGGGGATACGCAGTATTTT. Translating it yields CASSMGGLAGAGDTQYF. The chain uses TRBV19 and TRBJ2-3; TRBD2 matches at 14 bases. With 3 bases clipped from V and 6 bases from J, the junction kept 8 bases outside the gene matches. CDR1 is LNHDA and CDR2 is SQIVND in the germline V gene (reference sequence). The CDR3 runs 17 residues.

The chain employs TRBV19 and TRBJ1-3; D not certain. Trimming took off 3 bases at V and 7 bases at J, with 10 bases between the two ends. The CDR3 spans 13 residues. Germline CDR1 and CDR2: LNHDA and SQIVND (reference sequence). The CDR3 sequence is CASSIGLGNTIYF. For the CDR3, the DNA is TGTGCCAGTAGTATCGGACTGGGGAACACCATATATTTT.

This clone has a single count. The genes are TRBV19 and TRBJ2-7; possible D gene TRBD2, 5 bases. The CDR3 contains 15 residues. V gave up 2 bases and J gave up 3 bases, with 14 bases separating them. Germline V gene sequence: CDR1 LNHDA, CDR2 SQIVND (reference sequence). This chain's CDR3 is CASSISAPRGYEQYF. For the CDR3, the DNA is TGTGCCAGTAGTATAAGCGCGCCTCGGGGCTACGAGCAGTACTTC. The complete variable domain, with remaining parts taken from reference TRBV19 and TRBJ2-7, reads DGGITQSPKYLFRKEGQNVTLSCEQNLNHDAMYWYRQDPGQGLRLIYYSQIVNDFQKGDIAEGYSVSREKKESFPLTVTSAQKNPTAFYLCASSISAPRGYEQYFGPGTRLTVT.

The V gene is TRBV28, the J gene TRBJ1-4; 9 bases are shared with TRBD1. Per the germline V gene, CDR1 is MDHEN and CDR2 is SYDVKM. The J segment lost 0 bases and the V segment lost 0 bases, leaving 14 bases of the junction unmatched. This CDR3 has 21 amino acids. The CDR3 region is CASSLWGPGQGSSTTNEKLFF. Written as DNA, the CDR3 is TGTGCCAGCAGTTTATGGGGACCGGGACAGGGATCGTCCACAACTAATGAAAAACTGTTTTTT. Variable domain in full (rest from reference TRBV28 and TRBJ1-4): DVKVTQSSRYLVKRTGEKVFLECVQDMDHENMFWYRQDPGLGLRLIYFSYDVKMKEKGDIPEGYSVSREKKERFSLILESASTNQTSMYLCASSLWGPGQGSSTTNEKLFFGSGTQLSVL.